Sequencing of this T cell receptor beta chain was carried out in a study of T-cell reconstitution after alpha-beta-depleted transplantation in children (dated by TCRdb to the mid-2010s). With respect to the entire study: The study quantitatively tracked T-cell immune reconstitution after TCRalphabeta/CD19-depleted allogeneic hematopoietic cell transplantation in children using TCR repertoire profiling.

Read against the paper, the sample's treatment or condition label means: allogeneic hematopoietic cell transplantation with graft depleted of TCRalphabeta T cells and CD19 B cells. TCRalphabeta/CD19-depleted allogeneic hematopoietic cell grafts were given to the transplant recipients, all of whom were children. Of note for this clonotype: It lacks a known antigen. No much larger clone exists at a distance of one base, and base qualities are not known.

Paper-wide results and their limitations: Over the following months the frequencies of hyperexpanded clones went down, and after one year T-cell counts and TCRbeta diversity were mostly credited to newly produced T cells. About two months after transplant, the apparently early recovery of alphabetaT-cell counts reportedly depended on just several hundred clones that had expanded rapidly and came from non-depleted graft cells. In some patients, high TCRbeta diversity at day 60 was attributed to recipient T cells and intrathymic progenitors that had survived conditioning.

The method behind the library was PCR. Sequenced on an Illumina HiSeq 2500. TCR library preparation used molecular barcoding, with unique molecular identifiers applied to normalize quantification of the TCRbeta repertoire. TCRdb reran the public reads through fastp at Q25 and MiXCR, keeping productive beta chains. Duplicate CDR3 protein sequences are folded into a single record with the most common DNA and genes. This sample gives some 120,000 distinct CDR3 sequences in total; approximately 22% of them show up just once. About 11% of the sample belongs to the ten largest clones. Germline trimming: 4 bases from V, 4 bases from J; junction bases outside gene matches: 6. The CDR3 measures 15 amino acids from cysteine to phenylalanine. Here the CDR3 DNA is all that survives: 45 bases in frame from base 1.

The receptor comes from a male patient aged 2 to 10 who had a stem cell transplant for chronic granulomatous disease, so the T cells may come from the graft donor. The sequenced sample was PBMCs, mostly from graft donor cells, obtained 180 days after TCRalphabeta/CD19-depleted stem cell transplant. The V and J genes are TRBV12-3 or TRBV12-4 and TRBJ1-3; 8 bases in between match TRBD1. The sequenced DNA is TGTGCCAGCAGTTGGGGACAGGTCGAGGGAAACACCATATATTTT. It translates to CASSWGQVEGNTIYF.